This is a list of T cell receptor beta chains from one sample in a study of blood T cell repertoires in COVID-19. Repertoires were generated with immunoSEQ multiplex PCR, while TCRdb's copy carries only in-frame clones and drops some. The sample has about 210,000 clones; approximately 90% are singletons. Specimen: PBMCs or T cells enriched from blood (not recorded which). The origin of the receptors is a woman aged 40-49 years with acute COVID-19. Each CDR3 is given with its conserved first and last residue. A D gene is named only where the DNA matches it firmly. Only some rows state a clone size, as once, few, many or a class for expanded clones.

d_gene	v_gene	j_gene	abundance	CDR3nt	CDR3aa
TRBD2	TRBV27	TRBJ2-1	NA	TGTGCCAGCAGTCAACGACTAGCGGTACCCTACAATGAGCAGTTCTTC	CASSQRLAVPYNEQFF
NA	TRBV21-1	TRBJ1-3	NA	TGTGCCAGCAGCAAAGAGATATTCCGGGACAGGGGCTCTGGAAACACCATATATTTT	CASSKEIFRDRGSGNTIYF
NA	TRBV19	TRBJ1-2	NA	TGTGCCAGTAGTCCCTCGGGAGGGAACTATGGCTACACCTTC	CASSPSGGNYGYTF
NA	TRBV24-1	TRBJ1-4	NA	TGTGCCACCAGTGAAGGGGGGGCGGAAAAACTGTTTTTT	CATSEGGAEKLFF
NA	TRBV2	TRBJ2-2	NA	TGTGCCAGCGGACTGGAATTCGGGGAGCTGTTTTTT	CASGLEFGELFF
TRBD1	TRBV30	TRBJ1-2	NA	TGTGCCTGGAGTGTACTGGGACAGGGGGCGGGAGGCTACACCTTC	CAWSVLGQGAGGYTF
TRBD1	TRBV6-5	TRBJ1-5	NA	TGTGCCAGCAGTCAGGGGGCGCTTGGCAATCAGCCCCAGCATTTT	CASSQGALGNQPQHF
TRBD1	TRBV27	TRBJ1-1	NA	TGTGCCAGCAGTTTAGGGCAGGGGGCGGGAGAGGCTTTCTTT	CASSLGQGAGEAFF
NA	TRBV5-6	TRBJ2-1	NA	TGTGCCAGCAGCTTGTTAGGGAGTTCCTACAATGAGCAGTTCTTC	CASSLLGSSYNEQFF
TRBD1	TRBV11-2	TRBJ1-1	NA	TGTGCCAGCAGCGCCCCGGACAGGGGGAACACTGAAGCTTTCTTT	CASSAPDRGNTEAFF
NA	TRBV9	TRBJ2-3	once	TGTGCCAGCAGCGTAGCTGGTAGATCTCCAGATACGCAGTATTTT	CASSVAGRSPDTQYF
NA	TRBV7-2	TRBJ2-5	NA	TGTGCCAGCAGCCCCGGTGGAGGAGAGACCCAGTACTTC	CASSPGGGETQYF
TRBD2	TRBV4-3	TRBJ2-3	NA	TGCGCCAGCAGCCAAGAGGGACTAGCGGGAGGGGCAGATACGCAGTATTTT	CASSQEGLAGGADTQYF
NA	TRBV19	TRBJ1-6	NA	TGTGCCAGTACCACCGGGGGCGGGGGAAATTCACCCCTCCACTTT	CASTTGGGGNSPLHF
NA	TRBV11-3	TRBJ2-5	NA	TGTGCCAGCGGAAACATTAACAGGAATCAAGAGACCCAGTACTTC	CASGNINRNQETQYF
NA	TRBV5-1	TRBJ2-1	once	TGCGCCAGCAGCTTGGGGGCAGCCGGCGATGAGCAGTTCTTC	CASSLGAAGDEQFF
TRBD2	TRBV19	TRBJ2-1	NA	TGTGCCAGTAGCCGTACTAGCGGGGGGGCCTATGAGCAGTTCTTC	CASSRTSGGAYEQFF
TRBD1	TRBV7-9	TRBJ1-5	NA	TGTGCCAGCAGCTTCCAGGGGGGTCTGAGCAATCAGCCCCAGCATTTT	CASSFQGGLSNQPQHF
NA	TRBV11-3	TRBJ2-5	NA	TGTGCCAGCATGGGCGGAGGCAGCCAAGAGACCCAGTACTTC	CASMGGGSQETQYF
NA	TRBV6-1	TRBJ2-4	NA	TGTGCCAGCAGTGACGGTCGTCGAAACATTCAGTACTTC	CASSDGRRNIQYF
NA	TRBV7-2	TRBJ2-7	few	TGTGCCAGCAGCATCGCGACTAGATCCGAGCAGTACTTC	CASSIATRSEQYF
TRBD2	TRBV7-9	TRBJ2-3	NA	TGTGCCAGCGGGAGACTAGCGGGAGTGGGGGATACGCAGTATTTT	CASGRLAGVGDTQYF
NA	TRBV2	TRBJ1-2	NA	TGTGCCAGCAGTGAAATGGGGGCAGGGGTCGGGTATGGCTACACCTTC	CASSEMGAGVGYGYTF
NA	TRBV29-1	TRBJ2-5	NA	TGCAGCGTTGGGGGGGGCGGACAAGAGACCCAGTACTTC	CSVGGGGQETQYF
NA	TRBV7-9	TRBJ2-2	NA	TGTGCCAGCAGCTGGCAGACGAACACCGGGGAGCTGTTTTTT	CASSWQTNTGELFF
TRBD1	TRBV3-1/TRBV3-2	TRBJ1-5	NA	TGTGCCAGCAGCCACGGACAGGGGGCTCAGCCCCAGCATTTT	CASSHGQGAQPQHF
NA	TRBV6-5	TRBJ1-2	NA	TGTGCCAGCACCCCTGGCGGGTGGGATGGCTACACCTTC	CASTPGGWDGYTF
TRBD2	TRBV5-4	TRBJ2-5	NA	TGTGCCAGCAGCTCGGGGGGGCCCCAAGAGACCCAGTACTTC	CASSSGGPQETQYF
TRBD1	TRBV30	TRBJ1-1	once	TGTGCCTGCATGGACAGGGGGCGTATTACTGAAGCTTTCTTT	CACMDRGRITEAFF
NA	TRBV6-5	TRBJ1-1	NA	TGTGCCAGCAGTCCTCACAGGGAGTCGAACACTGAAGCTTTCTTT	CASSPHRESNTEAFF
NA	TRBV5-1	TRBJ1-2	NA	TGCGCCAGCAGTCTCGTACCGGAGGCCCTCTATGGCTACACCTTC	CASSLVPEALYGYTF
TRBD2	TRBV30	TRBJ2-7	many	TGTGCCTGTGATCTAGCGGGGGGAATCTACGAGCAGTACTTC	CACDLAGGIYEQYF
NA	TRBV6-6	TRBJ2-7	NA	TGTGCCAGCATGATCCCTCTGGGCAGGGGTTCCTACGAGCAGTACTTC	CASMIPLGRGSYEQYF
NA	TRBV5-1	TRBJ1-1	NA	TGCGCCAGCAGCCGGACAGATATGAACACTGAAGCTTTCTTT	CASSRTDMNTEAFF
NA	TRBV7-9	TRBJ1-5	NA	TGTGCCACTGCTTCAGGGCCGTCGGGCAATCAGCCCCAGCATTTT	CATASGPSGNQPQHF
NA	TRBV21-1	TRBJ2-1	NA	TGTGCCAGCAGCAAAGTTGGACTAGCGGAGCTTGACAATGAGCAGTTCTTC	CASSKVGLAELDNEQFF